These 5 T cell receptor beta chains were all obtained from the same sample, sequenced in a study of glioma-infiltrating T cells after dendritic cell vaccination. The table came from immunoSEQ multiplex PCR; TCRdb's copy has only in-frame clones and leaves some out. This sample has 20,000 to 25,000 clones; 70% to 80% occur once, and the top ten carry 35% to 40%. The material was blood, obtained before dendritic cell vaccination. The receptor source for this set is a human donor with glioblastoma.

The chain carries TRBV4-2 and TRBJ2-7, with 14 positions matching TRBD2. CDR3 size: 15 residues. CDR1 and CDR2 (germline): LGHNA, YNFKEQ. Losses at the gene ends were 1 base for V and 5 bases for J; bases not matched to a gene: 1. The CDR3 DNA reads as TGTGCCAGCAGCCAAGGGGGACTAGCGGGAGACGAGCAGTACTTC. This translates into CASSQGGLAGDEQYF.

CDR3 bases: TGTGCCAGCAGGCGTGGGACAAGCAAAAACATTCAGTACTTC. Its translation: CASRRGTSKNIQYF. This chain connects TRBV6-5 to TRBJ2-4; TRBD1 is a possible D gene (6 bases). The CDR3 has 14 residues. The germline V and J ends were trimmed by 6 bases and 3 bases, with 12 bases remaining between them. CDR1 MNHEY and CDR2 SVGAGI come from the germline V gene.

The rearrangement links TRBV2 to TRBJ2-3, with D possibly TRBD2 on 6 matching bases. The V end lost 4 bases, the J end lost 0 bases, and 14 bases lay between the germline ends. This CDR3 comprises 16 residues. The germline CDR1 and CDR2 sequences are SNHLY and FYNNEI. The CDR3 protein is CASSGGSGWSTDTQYF. CDR3 coding DNA: TGTGCCAGCAGTGGGGGAAGCGGGTGGAGCACAGATACGCAGTATTTT.

The V and J genes are TRBV4-2 and TRBJ1-2, with D perhaps matching TRBD1 (6 bases). CDR3 size: 18 residues. The V gene's germline CDR1 is LGHNA and CDR2 YNFKEQ. The V end was cut by 0 bases, the J end by 5 bases, with 22 bases between. The chain's CDR3 is CASSQESPAGRGGYGYTF. The CDR3 DNA is TGTGCCAGCAGCCAAGAGTCTCCCGCGGGCAGGGGAGGGTATGGCTACACCTTC.

This chain uses TRBV5-1 with TRBJ1-2, with D possibly TRBD1 on 6 matching bases. The germline V and J ends were trimmed by 5 bases and 0 bases, with 14 bases remaining between them. The V gene's germline CDR1 is SGHRS and CDR2 YFSETQ. This CDR3 is built from 15 residues. The CDR3 sequence is CASRTGPLANYGYTF. The CDR3 DNA follows: TGCGCCAGCAGGACAGGCCCCCTGGCTAACTATGGCTACACCTTC.